One and the same sample provided the 25 T cell receptor beta chains below, sequenced in a study of early T cells in non-severe SARS-CoV-2 infection. One entry per CDR3 protein results from TCRdb running MiXCR on the 5' RACE reads. This table holds 42,000 or so distinct CDR3 sequences, 9.5% to 13% found once. The specimen was whole blood. All receptors derive from an adult who was a healthcare worker with PCR-confirmed SARS-CoV-2 infection or an uninfected control (not recorded which).

The V and J genes are TRBV10-3 and TRBJ1-2, with 9 bases aligning to TRBD1. V dropped 7 bases and J dropped 4; count of bases not matched to a gene: 10. Germline V gives CDR1 ENHRY, CDR2 SYGVKD. The CDR3 extends over 15 amino acids. The CDR3 nucleotides are TGTGCCATCAATGACTGGGACAGGGACACCTATGGCTACACCTTC. This gives the protein CAINDWDRDTYGYTF.

This clonotype was seen many times. This chain connects TRBV14 to TRBJ2-7; D gene ambiguous. The V end lost 9 bases, the J end lost 4 bases, and 7 bases lay between the germline ends. This CDR3 region has 10 residues. Germline V gene sequence: CDR1 SGHDN, CDR2 FVKESK. As DNA, the CDR3 is TGTGCCAGACAATGGTACGAGCAGTACTTC. Its protein product is CARQWYEQYF.

The chain links TRBV3-1 to TRBJ2-7, with 7 bases that match TRBD1. The V gene end was trimmed by 3 bases and the J gene end by 2 bases; junction bases not matched to a gene: 4. CDR3 size: 14 residues. Germline CDR1 reads LGHDT; CDR2 reads YNNKEL (reference sequence). Here the CDR3 reads CASSHWDSPYEQYF. DNA for the CDR3: TGTGCCAGCAGCCATTGGGACAGCCCCTACGAGCAGTACTTC.

The table lists this clonotype with many counts. The chain couples TRBV11-1 to TRBJ2-7; possible D gene TRBD1, 5 bases. The ends were cut back, 1 base at V and 1 base at J, with 14 bases in the middle. The CDR3 spans 16 residues. Germline V gene lookup returns CDR1 SGHAT and CDR2 FQDESV (reference sequence). This CDR3 reads CASSLVIKDKSYEQYF. CDR3 in DNA: TGTGCCAGCAGCTTAGTTATCAAGGACAAGTCCTACGAGCAGTACTTC.

This clonotype was recorded many times. The genes are TRBV29-1 and TRBJ1-1, with D unresolved. Germline CDR1 SQVTM, CDR2 ANQGSEA. V gave up 4 bases and J gave up 5 bases, with 11 bases separating them. The CDR3 totals 12 residues. In nucleotides, the CDR3 is TGCAGCGTTGGGATAATCTGGACTGAAGCTTTCTTT. Its protein product is CSVGIIWTEAFF.

This clonotype was detected only a few times. The chain employs TRBV6-2 or TRBV6-3 and TRBJ2-2; D gene unclear. V lost 4 bases and J lost 2, with 11 bases in between. From germline, CDR1 is MNHEY and CDR2 SVGEGT. The CDR3 loop spans 15 amino acids. The CDR3 nucleotides read TGTGCCAGCAGTTTTTTAGTCCTTAACACCGGGGAGCTGTTTTTT. This sequence encodes CASSFLVLNTGELFF.

In its sample, this clonotype was seen many times. This rearrangement joins TRBV27 to TRBJ2-7, with unresolved D. The CDR3 consists of 14 residues. Germline CDR1 is MNHEY and CDR2 is SMNVEV (reference sequence). Deletions cut 8 bases from V and 4 bases from J, with 18 bases between. The CDR3, as DNA: TGTGCCAGCGCTGTGGACCTTGGTGGGTACGAGCAGTACTTC. Translation: CASAVDLGGYEQYF.

This clonotype was found a few times. The CDR3 region is CASSLSRWTEAFF. Here the CDR3 DNA reads TGTGCCAGCAGTTTATCAAGGTGGACTGAAGCTTTCTTT. The chain uses TRBV28 and TRBJ1-1; D gene ambiguous. This CDR3 comprises 13 residues. Germline-derived CDR1 and CDR2 are MDHEN and SYDVKM. With 1 base removed from V and 5 bases from J, the gap between germline ends came to 8 bases. Full variable domain (rest looked up from reference TRBV28 and TRBJ1-1): DVKVTQSSRYLVKRTGEKVFLECVQDMDHENMFWYRQDPGLGLRLIYFSYDVKMKEKGDIPEGYSVSREKKERFSLILESASTNQTSMYLCASSLSRWTEAFFGQGTRLTVV.

This clonotype has only a few counts. This rearrangement joins TRBV11-3 to TRBJ2-3; D is unclear. Germline V gene lookup returns CDR1 SGHNT and CDR2 YENEEA. This CDR3 spans 14 amino acids. V was clipped by 2 bases and J by 4 bases, with 10 bases between them. As DNA, the CDR3 is TGTGCCAGCAGCTTACCCCCCCCCGCAGATACGCAGTATTTT. Protein: CASSLPPPADTQYF.

The chain is built from TRBV5-4 and TRBJ2-1; D remains ambiguous. CDR1 SGHNT and CDR2 YYREEE come from the germline V gene (reference sequence). CDR3 size: 16 residues. V shed 4 bases and J shed 2 bases, with 16 bases lying between them. The CDR3 spells CASSPAGFAAYNEQFF. The CDR3 nucleotides read TGTGCCAGCAGCCCAGCTGGGTTCGCGGCCTACAATGAGCAGTTCTTC.

This clonotype occurred many times. The chain couples TRBV5-1 to TRBJ2-7, with D possibly matching TRBD1 (5 bases). The CDR3 is 13 residues long. The germline V gene has CDR1 SGHRS and CDR2 YFSETQ. Trimming took 2 bases from V and 4 from J, leaving 10 bases between them. The CDR3 DNA follows: TGCGCCAGCAGCTTACAGACAGAATACGAGCAGTACTTC. Its translation: CASSLQTEYEQYF.

This clonotype is classed as medium-sized. The CDR3 here is CASSQPGLAYNEQFF. CDR3 DNA: TGTGCCAGCAGTCAACCGGGACTAGCCTACAATGAGCAGTTCTTC. The chain employs TRBV11-2 and TRBJ2-1; 8 bases fit TRBD2. Germline CDR1 is SGHAT and CDR2 is FQNNGV. The V segment lost 6 bases and the J segment 2 bases; nucleotides outside the gene matches: 6. The CDR3 length is 15 residues.

This clonotype was seen many times. The CDR3 DNA follows: TGTGCCAGCAGTCCATCCAGGGCAGGGGACACCGGGGAGCTGTTTTTT. Protein product: CASSPSRAGDTGELFF. The genes are TRBV27 and TRBJ2-2, with D possibly being TRBD1 (6 bases). The CDR3 has 16 amino acids. The V gene's germline CDR1 is MNHEY and CDR2 SMNVEV (reference sequence). The ends were cut back, 5 bases at V and 3 bases at J, with 16 bases in the middle.

This clonotype has at least ten counts. CDR3 coding DNA: TGTGCCAGCAGCGGACCCACCTCGGTCGATGAGCAGTTCTTC. Translating it yields CASSGPTSVDEQFF. The chain employs TRBV7-6 and TRBJ2-1; no clear D gene. The ends were cut back, 5 bases at V and 8 bases at J, with 16 bases in the middle. CDR1 is SGHVS and CDR2 is FNYEAQ in the germline V gene. CDR3 size: 14 residues.

The table lists this clonotype with many counts. This chain links TRBV6-6 with TRBJ2-1; TRBD2 matches 7 bases. J lost 1 base, V lost 6 bases, and 3 bases had no gene match. CDR1 MNHNY and CDR2 SVGAGI come from the germline V gene (reference sequence). The CDR3 totals 14 residues. CDR3: CASSQRGSYNEQFF. Here the CDR3 DNA reads TGTGCCAGCAGCCAGCGGGGATCCTACAATGAGCAGTTCTTC.

The V and J genes are TRBV5-4 and TRBJ2-7; D possibly corresponds to TRBD2 (5 bases). V lost 4 bases to trimming and J lost 5 bases, with 16 bases between them. This CDR3 is built from 14 residues. Germline CDR1 reads SGHNT; CDR2 reads YYREEE (reference sequence). CDR3 DNA: TGTGCCAGCAGCCCTGCGAGGAGGCGGGACGAGCAGTACTTC. This encodes CASSPARRRDEQYF.

This sequence joins TRBV2 and TRBJ2-3; the D is unclear. Germline values: CDR1 SNHLY, CDR2 FYNNEI. This CDR3 has 12 amino acids. With 6 bases removed from V and 2 bases from J, the gap between germline ends came to 6 bases. This CDR3 is CASRVYTDTQYF. In DNA form, the CDR3 reads TGTGCCAGCAGGGTCTACACAGATACGCAGTATTTT.

This clonotype was picked up a small number of times. This rearrangement joins TRBV18 to TRBJ2-1, with D possibly matching TRBD2 (6 bases). CDR3 length: 14 amino acids. Trimming took 3 bases from V and 9 from J, leaving 15 bases between them. Germline V lookup: CDR1 KGHSH, CDR2 LQKENI. The CDR3, as DNA: TGTGCCAGCTCACCTCGCAGCGGGTTAGGTGAGCAGTTCTTC. Translated: CASSPRSGLGEQFF.

The genes are TRBV28 and TRBJ2-1; 12 nucleotides agree with TRBD1. There are 15 residues in the CDR3. Germline trimming cut 7 bases from V and 10 bases from J; bases unmatched to any gene: 11. Germline-derived CDR1 and CDR2 are MDHEN and SYDVKM. In DNA form, the CDR3 reads TGTGCCAGCAACCCGGGACAGGGGGCCGATGGGGAGCAGTTCTTC. This translates into CASNPGQGADGEQFF.

J is TRBJ2-7 and V is TRBV6-2 or TRBV6-3, with D perhaps TRBD1 (6 bases). Germline V gene lookup returns CDR1 MNHEY and CDR2 SVGEGT. The CDR3 contains 14 residues. Trimming shortened V by 5 bases and J by 6 bases, and 17 bases separated the two germline ends. The CDR3 region has the DNA TGTGCCAGCAGTGACAGGTTCCAGGATGGCGAGCAGTACTTC. Its translation: CASSDRFQDGEQYF.

This clonotype was counted at least ten times. In DNA, the CDR3 is TGTGCTAGTGGTTTGATGGGGACGGGACACCAAGAGACCCAGTACTTC. It is translated as CASGLMGTGHQETQYF. The chain recombines TRBV12-5 with TRBJ2-5; either TRBD1 or TRBD2 may supply D (5 bases each). V lost 2 bases, J lost 0 bases, and 13 bases lay in between. CDR3 size: 16 residues. The V gene's germline CDR1 is LGHNT and CDR2 FRNRAP.

A few counts support this clonotype. V is TRBV7-8 and J is TRBJ2-2; a weak D match, TRBD2 (5 bases). The CDR3 is 16 amino acids. V was clipped by 8 bases and J by 2 bases, with 18 bases between them. Per germline, CDR1 SGHVS and CDR2 FQNEAQ. CDR3 DNA: TGTGCCAGCGGCCCCTTACGTGCGGGTAACACCGGGGAGCTGTTTTTT. The encoded protein is CASGPLRAGNTGELFF.

This clonotype was seen at least ten times. This sequence joins TRBV29-1 and TRBJ2-2; no reliable D call. Germline lookup yields CDR1 SQVTM and CDR2 ANQGSEA. This CDR3 is built from 14 residues. V was trimmed by 3 bases and J by 1 base, leaving 9 bases between them. The CDR3 protein is CSVESEKNTGELFF. The CDR3 DNA sequence: TGCAGCGTTGAGTCAGAGAAGAACACCGGGGAGCTGTTTTTT.

This clonotype appeared a few times. J is TRBJ2-1 and V is TRBV29-1, with D maybe TRBD1 (7 bases). Germline CDR1 SQVTM, CDR2 ANQGSEA. The CDR3 covers 13 residues. Trimming shortened V by 3 bases and J by 6 bases, and 12 bases separated the two germline ends. The CDR3: CSVEGRGVNEQFF. DNA of the CDR3: TGCAGCGTTGAGGGCAGGGGGGTCAATGAGCAGTTCTTC.

The chain recombines TRBV6-2 or TRBV6-3 with TRBJ1-5, with a tentative D call TRBD1 (6 bases). Trimming shortened V by 7 bases and J by 1 base, and 14 bases separated the two germline ends. Germline CDR1 is MNHEY and CDR2 is SVGEGT. The CDR3 runs 15 residues. CDR3: CASNSGTKSNQPQHF. The CDR3 region has the DNA TGTGCCAGCAACTCCGGGACAAAAAGCAATCAGCCCCAGCATTTT.